The 14 T cell receptor beta chains below were found in one sample sequenced in a study of response to subunit inactivated influenza vaccine. Via MiXCR, TCRdb re-called the RT-PCR reads, giving one row per CDR3 protein. The sample comprises about half a million distinct CDR3 sequences, roughly 11% of which are singletons, and roughly 12% rests with the top ten. Source: PBMCs from blood, taken roughly 45 days after vaccination. These receptors were obtained from a man aged 50 or older who received an inactivated influenza vaccine.

This chain uses TRBV30 with TRBJ1-1; 11 bases line up with TRBD1. The CDR3 is made up of 14 amino acids. The germline CDR1 and CDR2 sequences are GTSNPN and SVGIG (reference sequence). Unmatched junction bases numbered 4, after V lost 2 bases and J lost 5 bases. This CDR3 reads CAWSSGTGGTEAFF. The CDR3 DNA is TGTGCCTGGAGTAGCGGGACAGGGGGGACTGAAGCTTTCTTT.

This clonotype was recorded a few times. The V and J genes are TRBV4-2 and TRBJ2-1; D is unresolved. The CDR3 length is 16 residues. CDR1 and CDR2 (germline): LGHNA, YNFKEQ. V was shortened by 0 bases and J by 0 bases, with 9 bases between the two germline ends. CDR3 bases: TGTGCCAGCAGCCAAGAGTCGGCGGTCTCCTACAATGAGCAGTTCTTC. Translation gives CASSQESAVSYNEQFF.

The rearrangement joins TRBV28 to TRBJ2-7; D call uncertain. CDR1 and CDR2 (germline): MDHEN, SYDVKM. The germline V and J ends were trimmed by 3 bases and 6 bases, with 15 bases remaining between them. The CDR3 runs to 14 residues. The CDR3 nucleotides read TGTGCCAGCAGTTTGCGTTCTCCAAAAGGCGAGCAGTACTTC. Translating it yields CASSLRSPKGEQYF.

This clonotype was seen a handful of times. This chain joins TRBV12-3 or TRBV12-4 and TRBJ2-7; D gene uncertain. Trimming stripped 0 bases from V and 8 bases from J, with 8 bases between. The CDR3 spans 12 residues. In DNA form, the CDR3 reads TGTGCCAGCAGTTTAGCTAGGACCCAGCAGTACTTC. Its translation is CASSLARTQQYF.

The rearrangement links TRBV25-1 to TRBJ2-7; no definite D call. Trimming left V 1 base short and J 7 bases short, with 17 bases between. This CDR3 comprises 15 residues. Germline-derived CDR1 and CDR2 are MGHDK and SYGVNS. The CDR3 here is CASSELGTTTTEQYF. The CDR3 DNA sequence: TGTGCCAGCAGTGAATTGGGAACGACCACTACGGAGCAGTACTTC.

The rearrangement joins TRBV29-1 to TRBJ1-2; D is possibly TRBD1 (6 bases). Trimming removed 5 bases from V and 5 bases from J, with 18 bases in between. The CDR3 totals 14 residues. Germline V lookup: CDR1 SQVTM, CDR2 ANQGSEA. The CDR3 nucleotides are TGCAGCGTTAGCCCCGGCGGAGGGGGGTATGGCTACACCTTC. Translating it yields CSVSPGGGGYGYTF.

This clonotype was picked up many times. This chain joins TRBV20-1 and TRBJ2-1; 9 bases are a match to TRBD2. The CDR3 consists of 16 residues. Trimming cost V 1 base and J 3 bases; bases outside gene matches: 7. The germline V gene has CDR1 DFQATT and CDR2 SNEGSKA (reference sequence). The CDR3 spells CSARAATSGDYNEQFF. CDR3 in DNA: TGCAGTGCTAGAGCCGCGACTAGCGGAGACTACAATGAGCAGTTCTTC.

This chain uses TRBV7-9 with TRBJ2-1; 11 nucleotides line up with TRBD2. The trim removed 8 bases at V and 4 bases at J, leaving 7 bases unmatched. CDR3 length equals 15 residues. The V gene's germline CDR1 is SEHNR and CDR2 FQNEAQ (reference sequence). DNA of the CDR3: TGTGCCAGCGTAGTCGGGACTAGCGGTTACAATGAGCAGTTCTTC. It translates to CASVVGTSGYNEQFF.

This clonotype was picked up a small number of times. This chain joins TRBV28 and TRBJ2-1; the D call may be TRBD1 or TRBD2 (5 bases each). CDR1 is MDHEN, CDR2 SYDVKM, per germline. The V gene lost 4 bases and the J gene lost 8 bases, with 9 bases spanning the gap. This CDR3 has 12 amino acids. CDR3 DNA: TGTGCCAGCAGTTCAGGGACGGATGAGCAGTTCTTC. Translated, it gives CASSSGTDEQFF.

This clonotype was detected many times. This chain links TRBV5-5 with TRBJ2-7; 9 bases agree with TRBD1. V gave up 4 bases and J gave up 0 bases; unmatched junction bases: 5. The germline V gene has CDR1 SGHKS and CDR2 YYEKEE (reference sequence). The CDR3 sequence is 15 residues long. In DNA, the CDR3 is TGTGCCAGCAGCCCTACAGGGGGCTTCTCCTACGAGCAGTACTTC. Residues: CASSPTGGFSYEQYF.

This clonotype was seen a few times. The rearrangement uses TRBV6-4 and TRBJ2-1, with 9 positions matching TRBD2. The CDR3 consists of 16 residues. CDR1 is MRHNA and CDR2 is SNTAGT in the germline V gene. J lost 2 bases, V lost 5 bases, and 7 bases had no gene match. DNA for the CDR3: TGTGCCAGCAGTTTGTTAGCGGGGGCCCCCTACAATGAGCAGTTCTTC. Its protein is CASSLLAGAPYNEQFF.

This clonotype was seen a handful of times. The chain has TRBV4-3 and TRBJ1-1, with 8 bases fitting TRBD1. The ends lost 4 bases at V and 5 bases at J; junction bases unmatched: 21. Germline V gene data show CDR1 as LGHNA and CDR2 as YSLEER. The CDR3 spans 19 residues. The CDR3 bases are TGCGCCAGCAGCCCTTGGTGGGAGCCCGGACAGGGTGTAAGAACTGAAGCTTTCTTT. Its translation: CASSPWWEPGQGVRTEAFF.

This clonotype was seen more than once but under ten times. The V call is TRBV15, the J call TRBJ2-5; D is possibly TRBD1 or TRBD2 (7 bases each). CDR3 length: 19 amino acids. Trimming removed 0 bases from V and 3 bases from J, with 23 bases in between. The V gene's germline CDR1 is LNHNV and CDR2 YYDKDF (reference sequence). CDR3 loop: CATSREVVGEGQNEETQYF. The CDR3 DNA is TGTGCCACCAGCAGAGAAGTTGTAGGGGAGGGACAGAATGAAGAGACCCAGTACTTC.

This clonotype was seen at least ten times. This sequence joins TRBV5-1 and TRBJ2-2; D unresolved. Looked up from germline, CDR1 is SGHRS and CDR2 is YFSETQ. V was pared by 5 bases and J by 7 bases, with 12 bases between. CDR3 length equals 13 residues. The DNA for the CDR3 is TGCGCCAGCAGGCCAGTTTTAGGCGGGGAGCTGTTTTTT. Amino acid sequence: CASRPVLGGELFF.